This TCR beta chain was identified in a study of T-cell memory formation after mild COVID-19. On the study more broadly: Clusters were largely donor specific.

Study conclusions and caveats: Memory cells collected pre-infection included some clones that later responded, suggesting cross-reactive memory joined. Contracting CD4+ clones were located mainly in CM and EM, and CD8+ clones in EMRA.

MiXCR, run by TCRdb on the 5' RACE reads, gives a single entry per CDR3 protein. The sample has roughly 130,000 distinct CDR3 sequences, 5% to 6.5% seen once; the top ten hold 2% to 2.5%. This CDR3 region has 14 residues. The J segment lost 0 bases and the V segment lost 5 bases, leaving 4 bases of the junction unmatched. Looked up from germline, CDR1 is SGHTA and CDR2 is FQGNSA. This clonotype was seen ten or more times. Antigen unknown. Sequenced sample: PBMCs or a T cell subset sorted from them (not recorded which). This sequence was found in an adult woman who had mild COVID-19 (a few samples of this study predate the infection). Cell type and time point are not known. The J gene is TRBJ2-7, the V gene TRBV7-2; 7 nucleotides match TRBD2. Here the CDR3 reads CASSTRTSSYEQYF. The DNA of the CDR3 is TGTGCCAGCAGCACCAGGACTAGCTCCTACGAGCAGTACTTC.